A single sample gave rise to the 12 T cell receptor beta chains below, sequenced in a study of neurological immune-mediated disorders. TCRdb recomputed calls from the 5' RACE reads with MiXCR, one row per CDR3 protein. The sample has roughly 48,000 distinct CDR3 sequences, roughly 13% seen once; the top ten hold 9%. Time point indicated: longitudinal time-point 3. The sample taken for sequencing was PBMCs. These receptors all stem from a male donor with HTLV-1-associated myelopathy (HAM/TSP).

Sample share makes this clonotype medium-sized. The chain is built from TRBV15 and TRBJ2-5; D is unresolved. The germline gives CDR1 LNHNV, CDR2 YYDKDF (reference sequence). This CDR3 has 11 amino acids. Trimming left V 1 base short and J 5 bases short, with 2 bases between. The CDR3 sequence is CATSRAETQYF. The CDR3 region has the DNA TGTGCCACCAGCAGAGCGGAGACCCAGTACTTC.

This clonotype showed up just a few times. This chain joins TRBV30 and TRBJ2-6; D may be TRBD1 (5 bases). V was shortened by 4 bases and J by 2 bases, with 6 bases between the two germline ends. This CDR3 contains 13 residues. Germline V lookup: CDR1 GTSNPN, CDR2 SVGIG (reference sequence). CDR3 DNA: TGTGCCTGGACCAGGGCTGGGGCCAACGTCCTGACTTTC. As protein: CAWTRAGANVLTF.

Many counts were recorded for this clonotype. The chain uses TRBV20-1 and TRBJ2-1; no definite D call. Per germline, CDR1 DFQATT and CDR2 SNEGSKA (reference sequence). V lost 0 bases and J 9 bases, leaving 3 bases between the germline ends. The CDR3 consists of 10 residues. The CDR3 here is CSAREREQFF. The DNA of the CDR3 is TGCAGTGCTAGAGAACGTGAGCAGTTCTTC.

This sequence joins TRBV5-1 and TRBJ2-5; D is ambiguous. This CDR3 comprises 14 residues. In germline, CDR1 is SGHRS, CDR2 YFSETQ. Deletions cut 0 bases from V and 6 bases from J, with 12 bases between. As DNA, the CDR3 is TGCGCCAGCAGCTTGGTCCCGCTTCAACAGACCCAGTACTTC. Amino acids: CASSLVPLQQTQYF.

This clonotype was detected many times. The chain couples TRBV7-9 to TRBJ2-7; 9 bases agree with TRBD1. CDR1 is SEHNR, CDR2 FQNEAQ, per germline (reference sequence). Germline trimming cut 1 base from V and 6 bases from J; bases unmatched to any gene: 4. This CDR3 contains 14 residues. CDR3 loop: CASSLGETGGEQYF. In DNA, the CDR3 is TGTGCCAGCAGCTTAGGCGAGACAGGGGGCGAGCAGTACTTC.

This clonotype was detected ten times or more. This chain joins TRBV2 and TRBJ2-1; D gene ambiguous. From germline, CDR1 is SNHLY and CDR2 FYNNEI. The CDR3 has 13 residues. Trimming stripped 11 bases from V and 5 bases from J, with 16 bases between. CDR3 sequence reads: CAGRSYKDNEQFF. For the CDR3, the DNA is TGTGCCGGCCGAAGCTATAAAGACAATGAGCAGTTCTTC. Together with reference TRBV2 and TRBJ2-1, the CDR3 gives the full variable domain: EPEVTQTPSHQVTQMGQEVILRCVPISNHLYFYWYRQILGQKVEFLVSFYNNEISEKSEIFDDQFSVERPDGSNFTLKIRSTKLEDSAMYFCAGRSYKDNEQFFGPGTRLTVL.

This chain uses TRBV29-1 with TRBJ2-1; D not certain. Germline V gene sequence: CDR1 SQVTM, CDR2 ANQGSEA. There are 11 residues in the CDR3. V shed 1 base and J shed 9 bases, with 7 bases lying between them. CDR3 region: CSVEGGSEQFF. The CDR3 DNA reads as TGCAGCGTTGAAGGGGGAAGTGAGCAGTTCTTC.

This clonotype was detected ten times or more. The J gene is TRBJ2-5, the V gene TRBV6-5; no reliable D call. Germline CDR1 is MNHEY and CDR2 is SVGAGI. The CDR3 covers 13 residues. V was pared by 2 bases and J by 7 bases, with 11 bases between. The CDR3 is CASSYRSETTQYF. The CDR3 nucleotides are TGTGCCAGCAGTTACCGAAGCGAGACGACCCAGTACTTC.

This clonotype showed up many times. This sequence joins TRBV5-1 and TRBJ2-5; TRBD2 matches at 7 bases. The CDR3 has 14 residues. The V segment lost 0 bases and the J segment 2 bases; nucleotides outside the gene matches: 1. The germline V gene has CDR1 SGHRS and CDR2 YFSETQ. Written as DNA, the CDR3 is TGCGCCAGCAGCTTGGCTAGCGGACAAGAGACCCAGTACTTC. Translated, it gives CASSLASGQETQYF.

This clonotype has a count of ten or more. The V and J genes are TRBV5-1 and TRBJ1-2, with 9 nucleotides matching TRBD1. CDR1 and CDR2 from the germline V gene are SGHRS and YFSETQ. The CDR3 has 15 residues. After removal of 7 bases from V and 0 bases from J, the junction contained 7 bases not matched to a gene. The CDR3 loop reads CASQRGDRANYGYTF. The CDR3 DNA is TGCGCCAGCCAACGCGGGGACAGGGCTAACTATGGCTACACCTTC.

This clonotype was seen repeatedly, ten times or more. The chain carries TRBV20-1 and TRBJ1-1, with D maybe TRBD1 (5 bases). V was clipped by 6 bases and J by 6 bases, with 17 bases between them. Germline values: CDR1 DFQATT, CDR2 SNEGSKA (reference sequence). The CDR3 has 13 residues. This CDR3 reads CSASWPGRAEAFF. DNA for the CDR3: TGCAGTGCCAGCTGGCCGGGCAGGGCTGAAGCTTTCTTT.

This clonotype was observed at least ten times. The chain is built from TRBV4-2 and TRBJ1-5; unclear D gene. The CDR3 runs 15 residues. CDR1 is LGHNA, CDR2 YNFKEQ, per germline. Trimming removed 0 bases from V and 8 bases from J, with 14 bases in between. The DNA for the CDR3 is TGTGCCAGCAGCCAAGATCTCAATCCCGAGGAGCCCCAGCATTTT. Residues: CASSQDLNPEEPQHF.